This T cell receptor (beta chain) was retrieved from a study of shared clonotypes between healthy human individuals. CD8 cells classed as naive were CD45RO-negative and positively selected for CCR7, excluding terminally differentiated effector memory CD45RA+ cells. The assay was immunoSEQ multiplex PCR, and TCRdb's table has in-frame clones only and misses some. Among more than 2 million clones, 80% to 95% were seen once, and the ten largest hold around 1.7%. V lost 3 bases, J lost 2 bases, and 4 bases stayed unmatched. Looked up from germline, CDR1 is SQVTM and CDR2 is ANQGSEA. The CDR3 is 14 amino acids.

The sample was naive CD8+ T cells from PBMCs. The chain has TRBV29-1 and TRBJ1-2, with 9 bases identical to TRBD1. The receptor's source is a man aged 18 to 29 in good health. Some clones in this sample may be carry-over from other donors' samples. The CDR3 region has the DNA TGCAGCGTTGACCGACAGGGGGTCAACTATGGCTACACCTTC. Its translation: CSVDRQGVNYGYTF.